This T cell receptor (beta chain) was captured in a study of T cell responses to AZD1222 COVID-19 vaccine. This table comes from immunoSEQ multiplex PCR, and its TCRdb copy is limited to in-frame clones, with some not included. This table has 100,000 to 150,000 clones, 75% to 90% appearing once. The V gene's germline CDR1 is MNHEY and CDR2 SVGAGI. The CDR3 sequence is 16 residues long. Trimming took 0 bases from V and 7 from J, leaving 16 bases between them. The chain is built from TRBV6-5 and TRBJ1-5; a weak D match, TRBD1 (5 bases). The material sequenced was peripheral blood, taken 28 days after the second AZD1222 dose. This receptor was identified in an adult who received the AZD1222 COVID-19 vaccine. CDR3 nucleotides: TGTGCCAGCAGTTACTCGATGGGGGGGACGGGCCAGCCCCAGCATTTT. It yields the protein CASSYSMGGTGQPQHF.